This TCR beta chain was profiled in a study of identical twins. Study-wide results and caveats: Twin pairs had excess sharing that was weaker in beta out-of-frame sequences.

This clonotype was detected many times. Its specificity is not known. One entry per CDR3 protein, called by TCRdb with MiXCR from the 5' RACE reads. Of about 570,000 distinct CDR3 sequences listed, around 9.6% were seen once; the top ten hold under 3.5%. There were only healthy Caucasians among the donors. V gave up 10 bases and J gave up 2 bases; unmatched junction bases: 14. This CDR3 has 15 residues. From germline, CDR1 is ENHRY and CDR2 SYGVKD. This same sample was also taken into another study, of yellow fever vaccine responses in identical twins. That paper states: Twins reportedly had a vaccine T cell response that seemed partly convergent, partly personalized.

The sequence came from a young woman in good health. Sequencing used PBMCs. The chain links TRBV10-3 to TRBJ2-7; 7 bases align to TRBD1. The CDR3 nucleotides read TGTGCCACCAAATCGGACCTCGGGACAGCCTACGAGCAGTACTTC. Translating it yields CATKSDLGTAYEQYF.